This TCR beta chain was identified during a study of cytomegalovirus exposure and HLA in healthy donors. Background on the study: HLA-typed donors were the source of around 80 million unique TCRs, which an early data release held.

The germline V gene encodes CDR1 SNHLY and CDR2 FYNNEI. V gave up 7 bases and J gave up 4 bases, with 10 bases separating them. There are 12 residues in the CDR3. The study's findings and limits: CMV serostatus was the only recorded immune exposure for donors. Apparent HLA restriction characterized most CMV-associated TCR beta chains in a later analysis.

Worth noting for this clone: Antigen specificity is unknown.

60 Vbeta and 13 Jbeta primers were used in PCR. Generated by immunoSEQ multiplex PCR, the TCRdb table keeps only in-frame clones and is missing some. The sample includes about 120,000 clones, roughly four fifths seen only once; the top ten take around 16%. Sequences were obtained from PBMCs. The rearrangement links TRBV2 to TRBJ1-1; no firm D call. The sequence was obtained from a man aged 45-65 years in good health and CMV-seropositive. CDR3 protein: CASTGDGTEAFF. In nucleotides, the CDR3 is TGTGCCAGCACCGGGGATGGCACTGAAGCTTTCTTT.